A single sample is the source of the 8 T cell receptor beta chains below, sequenced in a study of cytomegalovirus exposure and HLA in healthy donors. 13 Jbeta primers and 60 Vbeta primers were used for the PCR. Repertoires were generated with immunoSEQ multiplex PCR, while TCRdb's copy carries only in-frame clones and drops some. The sample carries some 130,000 clones, more than 60% recorded once. Sequences were obtained from PBMCs. The receptors originated from a woman in her forties in good health and CMV-seronegative.

This chain connects TRBV5-1 to TRBJ1-2, with unresolved D. The CDR3 consists of 13 residues. Trimming pared 7 bases from V and 2 bases from J, leaving 12 bases between. From germline, CDR1 is SGHRS and CDR2 YFSETQ. In DNA form, the CDR3 reads TGCGCCAGCGCCCCGGGCGGGAACTATGGCTACACCTTC. Translated: CASAPGGNYGYTF.

The gene calls are TRBV6-5 and TRBJ2-1, with D uncertain. The CDR3 contains 13 residues. Trimming removed 5 bases from V and 5 bases from J, with 10 bases in between. CDR1 and CDR2 (germline): MNHEY, SVGAGI. The CDR3: CASSPVSHNEQFF. As DNA, the CDR3 is TGTGCCAGCAGTCCGGTTAGCCACAATGAGCAGTTCTTC.

This rearrangement joins TRBV27 to TRBJ1-5; the D is unclear. From germline, CDR1 is MNHEY and CDR2 SMNVEV (reference sequence). This CDR3 has 13 residues. Trimming removed 6 bases from V and 4 bases from J, with 10 bases in between. CDR3 DNA: TGTGCCAGCAGCCGCGACTTTAATCAGCCCCAGCATTTT. Its protein is CASSRDFNQPQHF.

The rearrangement joins TRBV4-1 to TRBJ2-1, with D perhaps matching TRBD1 (5 bases). Germline CDR1 reads MGHRA; CDR2 reads YSYEKL. Trimming stripped 0 bases from V and 2 bases from J, with 20 bases between. This CDR3 spans 19 amino acids. CDR3 protein: CASSQDPNRALGAYNEQFF. The CDR3, as DNA: TGCGCCAGCAGCCAAGATCCTAATAGGGCGTTAGGGGCCTACAATGAGCAGTTCTTC.

The chain has TRBV27 and TRBJ1-6; 8 bases match TRBD1. Per the germline V gene, CDR1 is MNHEY and CDR2 is SMNVEV (reference sequence). After removal of 2 bases from V and 6 bases from J, the junction contained 3 bases not matched to a gene. The CDR3 covers 15 residues. The DNA for the CDR3 is TGTGCCAGCAGTTTACAGGGGGCTCGTAATTCACCCCTCCACTTT. This encodes CASSLQGARNSPLHF.

In its sample, this clone was seen once. The chain links TRBV7-9 to TRBJ2-7; 7 nucleotides match TRBD1. CDR1 is SEHNR, CDR2 FQNEAQ, per germline (reference sequence). V was pared by 3 bases and J by 2 bases, with 13 bases of the junction left unmatched. The CDR3 contains 17 residues. The CDR3 loop reads CASSLAHRTGSAYEQYF. CDR3 nucleotides: TGTGCCAGCAGCTTGGCCCATAGGACAGGTTCGGCCTACGAGCAGTACTTC.

The rearrangement uses TRBV11-2 and TRBJ1-1; possible D gene TRBD1, 6 bases. Deletions cut 3 bases from V and 1 base from J, with 15 bases between. CDR3 length equals 16 residues. Germline values: CDR1 SGHAT, CDR2 FQNNGV. CDR3 nucleotides: TGTGCCAGCAGCTTCTCTAGCTGGGGGCGGAACACTGAAGCTTTCTTT. Its translation: CASSFSSWGRNTEAFF.

The chain combines TRBV7-8 with TRBJ1-2; 9 bases line up with TRBD1. The CDR3 is 14 residues long. The germline gives CDR1 SGHVS, CDR2 FQNEAQ. The V and J ends lost 5 bases and 6 bases, in that order; junction bases with no gene match: 7. The CDR3 nucleotides are TGTGCCAGCAGCCTCAAACAGGGGGCAGATGGCTACACCTTC. Its protein product is CASSLKQGADGYTF.